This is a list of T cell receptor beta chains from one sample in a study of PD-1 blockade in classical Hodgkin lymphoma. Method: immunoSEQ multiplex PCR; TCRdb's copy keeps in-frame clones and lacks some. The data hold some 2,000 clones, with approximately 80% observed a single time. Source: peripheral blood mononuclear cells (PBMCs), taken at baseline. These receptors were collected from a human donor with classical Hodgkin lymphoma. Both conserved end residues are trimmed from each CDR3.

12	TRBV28	ASSLSDSIETQY
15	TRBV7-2	ASSLFWRGGPTDTQY
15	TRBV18	ASSPQAGNGGTDTQY
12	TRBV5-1	ASGSGGRSYEQY
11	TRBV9	ASSVGEEYGYT
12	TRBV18	ASSPRGDKDEQY
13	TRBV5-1	ASTPIAGGDNEQF
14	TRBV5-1	ASSYQLRDGDEKLF
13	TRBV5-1	ASSPARVGGNEQF
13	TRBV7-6	ASSSGPISTDTQY
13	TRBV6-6	ASRFRDRGTYEQY
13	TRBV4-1	ASSQTNRGSTEAF
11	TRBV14	ASSQDMGQPQH
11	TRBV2	ASRTGQSTEQY
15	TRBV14	ASSQVGGYFWDNEQF
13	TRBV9	ASSVGAATLYGYT
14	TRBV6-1	ASSDNGGGAYNEQF
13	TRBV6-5	ASSYTRTGGYEQY
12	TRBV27	ASSVRDGTYEQY
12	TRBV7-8	ASSLGQVDYGYT
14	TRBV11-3	ASSLGGTLNTGELF
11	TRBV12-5	ASGLNGRYGYT
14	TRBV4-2	ASSQEGGGVFNEQF
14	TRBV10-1	ASREPDRGANTEAF
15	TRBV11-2	ASSPARTGGRTGELF
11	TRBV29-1	SVPGAYSDTQY
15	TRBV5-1	ASSLYSGTANTGELF
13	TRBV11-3	ASSLAGGGTDTQY
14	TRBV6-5	ASSYSQGFIPYEQY